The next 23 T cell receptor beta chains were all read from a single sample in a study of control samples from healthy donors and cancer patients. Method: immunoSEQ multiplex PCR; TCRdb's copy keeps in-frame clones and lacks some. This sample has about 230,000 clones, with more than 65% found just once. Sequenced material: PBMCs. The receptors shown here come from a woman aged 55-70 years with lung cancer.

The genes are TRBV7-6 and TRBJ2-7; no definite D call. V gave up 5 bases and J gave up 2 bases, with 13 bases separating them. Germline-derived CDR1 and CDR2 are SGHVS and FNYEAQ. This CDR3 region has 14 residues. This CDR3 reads CASSQASGPYEQYF. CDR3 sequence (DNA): TGTGCCAGCAGCCAGGCCTCTGGGCCCTACGAGCAGTACTTC.

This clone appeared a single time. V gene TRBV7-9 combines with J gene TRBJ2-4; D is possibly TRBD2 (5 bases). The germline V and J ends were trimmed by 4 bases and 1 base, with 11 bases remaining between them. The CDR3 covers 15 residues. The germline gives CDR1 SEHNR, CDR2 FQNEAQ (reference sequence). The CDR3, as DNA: TGTGCCAGCAGCTCAGCGTGGGAGGCCAAAAACATTCAGTACTTC. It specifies CASSSAWEAKNIQYF.

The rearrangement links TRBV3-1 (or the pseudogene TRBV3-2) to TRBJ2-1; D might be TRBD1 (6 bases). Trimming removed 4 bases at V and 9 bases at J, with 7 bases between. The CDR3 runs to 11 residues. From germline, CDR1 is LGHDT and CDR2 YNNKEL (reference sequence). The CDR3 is CASSLGGEQFF. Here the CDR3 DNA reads TGTGCCAGCAGCCTAGGGGGTGAGCAGTTCTTC.

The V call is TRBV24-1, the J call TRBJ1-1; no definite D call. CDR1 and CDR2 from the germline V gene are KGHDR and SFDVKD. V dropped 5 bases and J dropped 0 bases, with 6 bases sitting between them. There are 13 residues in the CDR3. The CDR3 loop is CATSAAVNTEAFF. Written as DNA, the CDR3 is TGTGCCACCAGTGCGGCAGTGAACACTGAAGCTTTCTTT.

The chain's CDR3 is CASSPGQYYEQYF. In DNA form, the CDR3 reads TGTGCCAGCAGTCCGGGACAGTACTACGAGCAGTACTTC. The genes are TRBV12-3 or TRBV12-4 and TRBJ2-7, with 7 nucleotides matching TRBD1. This CDR3 contains 13 residues. J lost 3 bases, V lost 5 bases, and 4 bases had no gene match.

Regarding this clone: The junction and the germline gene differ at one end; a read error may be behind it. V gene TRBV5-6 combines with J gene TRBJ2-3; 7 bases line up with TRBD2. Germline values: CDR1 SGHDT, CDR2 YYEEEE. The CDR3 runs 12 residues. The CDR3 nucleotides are TGTGCCAGCAGCTTGGCGGCTAGCGGTTCAGATTTT. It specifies CASSLAASGSDF.

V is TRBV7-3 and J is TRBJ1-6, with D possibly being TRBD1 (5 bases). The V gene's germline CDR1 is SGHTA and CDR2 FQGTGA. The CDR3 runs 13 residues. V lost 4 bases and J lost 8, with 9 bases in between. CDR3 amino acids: CASSSGGDSPLHF. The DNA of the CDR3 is TGTGCCAGCAGCTCCGGGGGGGATTCACCCCTCCACTTT.

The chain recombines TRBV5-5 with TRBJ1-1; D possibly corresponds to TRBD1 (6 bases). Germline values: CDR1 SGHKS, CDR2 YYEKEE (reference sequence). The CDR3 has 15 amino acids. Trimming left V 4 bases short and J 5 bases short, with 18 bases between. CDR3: CASSTEGGIGTEAFF. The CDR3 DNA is TGTGCCAGCAGCACGGAGGGGGGGATAGGTACTGAAGCTTTCTTT.

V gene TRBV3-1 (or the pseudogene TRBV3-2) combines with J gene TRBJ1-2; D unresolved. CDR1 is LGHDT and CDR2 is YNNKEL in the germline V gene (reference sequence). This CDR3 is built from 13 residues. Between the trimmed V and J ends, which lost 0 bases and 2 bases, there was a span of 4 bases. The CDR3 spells CASSQDQNYGYTF. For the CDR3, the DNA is TGTGCCAGCAGCCAAGATCAGAACTATGGCTACACCTTC.

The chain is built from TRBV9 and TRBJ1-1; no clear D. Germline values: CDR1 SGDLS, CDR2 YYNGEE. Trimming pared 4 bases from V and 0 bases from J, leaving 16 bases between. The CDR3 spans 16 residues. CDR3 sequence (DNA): TGTGCCAGCAGCATCGGGGTAGGTATAATGAACACTGAAGCTTTCTTT. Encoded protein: CASSIGVGIMNTEAFF. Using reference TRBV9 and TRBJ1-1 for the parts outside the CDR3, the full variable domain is DSGVTQTPKHLITATGQRVTLRCSPRSGDLSVYWYQQSLDQGLQFLIQYYNGEERAKGNILERFSAQQFPDLHSELNLSSLELGDSALYFCASSIGVGIMNTEAFFGQGTRLTVV.

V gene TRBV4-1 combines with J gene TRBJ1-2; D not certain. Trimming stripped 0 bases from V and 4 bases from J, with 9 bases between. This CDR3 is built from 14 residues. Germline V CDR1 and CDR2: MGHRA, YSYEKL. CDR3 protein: CASSQDFGSYGYTF. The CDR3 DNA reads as TGCGCCAGCAGCCAAGATTTCGGGAGCTATGGCTACACCTTC.

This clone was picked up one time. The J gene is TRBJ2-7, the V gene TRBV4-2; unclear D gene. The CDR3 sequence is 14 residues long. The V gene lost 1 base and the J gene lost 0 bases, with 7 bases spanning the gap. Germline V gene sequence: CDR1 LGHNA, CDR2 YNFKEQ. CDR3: CASSQGGTSYEQYF. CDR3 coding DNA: TGTGCCAGCAGCCAAGGTGGCACCTCCTACGAGCAGTACTTC.

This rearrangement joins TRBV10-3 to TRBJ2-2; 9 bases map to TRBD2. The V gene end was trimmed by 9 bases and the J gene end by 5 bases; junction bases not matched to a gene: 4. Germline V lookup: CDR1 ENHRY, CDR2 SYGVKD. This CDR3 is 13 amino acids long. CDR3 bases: TGTGCCATGCTAGCGGGATCTACCGGGGAGCTGTTTTTT. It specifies CAMLAGSTGELFF.

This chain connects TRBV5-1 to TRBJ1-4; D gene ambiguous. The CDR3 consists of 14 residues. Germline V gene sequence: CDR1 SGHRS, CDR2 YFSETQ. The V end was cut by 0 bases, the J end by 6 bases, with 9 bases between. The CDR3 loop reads CASSLAHADEKLFF. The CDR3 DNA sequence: TGCGCCAGCAGCTTGGCCCACGCGGATGAAAAACTGTTTTTT.

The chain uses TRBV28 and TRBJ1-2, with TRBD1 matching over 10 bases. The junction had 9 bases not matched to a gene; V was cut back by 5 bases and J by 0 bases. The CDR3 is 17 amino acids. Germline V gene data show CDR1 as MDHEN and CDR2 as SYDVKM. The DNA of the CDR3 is TGTGCCAGCAGTCCCTACGGACAGGGGGTCACTAACTATGGCTACACCTTC. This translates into CASSPYGQGVTNYGYTF.

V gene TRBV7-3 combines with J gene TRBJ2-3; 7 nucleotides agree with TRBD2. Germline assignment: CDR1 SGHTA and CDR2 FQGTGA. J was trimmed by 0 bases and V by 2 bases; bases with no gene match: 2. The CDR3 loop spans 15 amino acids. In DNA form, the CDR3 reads TGTGCCAGCAGCTTAGGTAGCGGGAGCACAGATACGCAGTATTTT. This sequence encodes CASSLGSGSTDTQYF.

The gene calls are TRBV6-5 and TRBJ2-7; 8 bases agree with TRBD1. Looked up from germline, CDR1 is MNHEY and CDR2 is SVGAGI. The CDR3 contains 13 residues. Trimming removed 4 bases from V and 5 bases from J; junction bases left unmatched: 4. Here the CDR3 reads CASSLAGGNEQYF. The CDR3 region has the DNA TGTGCCAGCAGTTTAGCAGGGGGCAACGAGCAGTACTTC.

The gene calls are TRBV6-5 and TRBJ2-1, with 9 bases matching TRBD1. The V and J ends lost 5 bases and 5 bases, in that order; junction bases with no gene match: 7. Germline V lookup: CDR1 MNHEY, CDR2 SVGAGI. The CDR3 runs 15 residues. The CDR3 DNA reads TGTGCCAGCAGTAAACACAGGGGGCGAGACAATGAGCAGTTCTTC. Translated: CASSKHRGRDNEQFF.

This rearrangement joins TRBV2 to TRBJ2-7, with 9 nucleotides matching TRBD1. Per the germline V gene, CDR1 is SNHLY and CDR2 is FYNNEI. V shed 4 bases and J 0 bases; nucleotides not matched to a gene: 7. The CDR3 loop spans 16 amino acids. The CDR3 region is CASSGRGQGISYEQYF. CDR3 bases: TGTGCCAGCAGTGGGCGGGGACAGGGAATCTCCTACGAGCAGTACTTC.

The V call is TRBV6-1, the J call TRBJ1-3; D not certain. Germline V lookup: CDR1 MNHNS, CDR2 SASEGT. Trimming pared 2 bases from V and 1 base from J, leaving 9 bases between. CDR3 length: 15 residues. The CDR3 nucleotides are TGTGCCAGCAGTGAAACGTGGGTTTCTGGAAACACCATATATTTT. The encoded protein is CASSETWVSGNTIYF.

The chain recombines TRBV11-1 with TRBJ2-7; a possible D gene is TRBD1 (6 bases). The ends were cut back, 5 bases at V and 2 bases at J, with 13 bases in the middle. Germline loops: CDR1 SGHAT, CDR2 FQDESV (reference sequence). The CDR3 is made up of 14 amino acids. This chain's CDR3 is CASSAGTFAYEQYF. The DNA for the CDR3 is TGTGCCAGCAGCGCCGGGACATTCGCCTACGAGCAGTACTTC.

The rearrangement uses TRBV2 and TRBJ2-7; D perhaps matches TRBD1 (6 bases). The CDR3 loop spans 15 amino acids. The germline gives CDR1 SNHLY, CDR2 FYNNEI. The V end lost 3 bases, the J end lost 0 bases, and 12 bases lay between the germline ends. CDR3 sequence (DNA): TGTGCCAGCAGTGATCGGGCAGGGGTCTCCTACGAGCAGTACTTC. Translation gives CASSDRAGVSYEQYF. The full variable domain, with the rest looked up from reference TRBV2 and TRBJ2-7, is EPEVTQTPSHQVTQMGQEVILRCVPISNHLYFYWYRQILGQKVEFLVSFYNNEISEKSEIFDDQFSVERPDGSNFTLKIRSTKLEDSAMYFCASSDRAGVSYEQYFGPGTRLTVT.

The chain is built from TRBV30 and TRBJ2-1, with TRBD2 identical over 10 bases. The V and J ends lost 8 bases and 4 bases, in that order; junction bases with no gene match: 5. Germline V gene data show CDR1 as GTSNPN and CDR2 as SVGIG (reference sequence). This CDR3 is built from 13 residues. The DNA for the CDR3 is TGTGCCGGGAATAGCGGGAGGTACAATGAGCAGTTCTTC. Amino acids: CAGNSGRYNEQFF. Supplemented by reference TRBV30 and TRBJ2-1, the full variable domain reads SQTIHQWPATLVQPVGSPLSLECTVEGTSNPNLYWYRQAAGRGLQLLFYSVGIGQISSEVPQNLSASRPQDRQFILSSKKLLLSDSGFYLCAGNSGRYNEQFFGPGTRLTVL.